This TCR beta chain is drawn from a study of control samples from healthy donors and cancer patients. TCRdb's copy holds only in-frame clones and misses some; the assay was immunoSEQ multiplex PCR. The data hold about 190,000 clones, with around 90% observed a single time. Germline lookup yields CDR1 SQVTM and CDR2 ANQGSEA. The CDR3 is 14 amino acids. The V gene lost 6 bases and the J gene lost 1 base, with 13 bases spanning the gap. The specimen was blood. The receptor was isolated from a man between 25 and 39 years old in good health. J is TRBJ1-3 and V is TRBV29-1; D might be TRBD1 (6 bases). Here the CDR3 reads CSVVIQGSGNTIYF. CDR3 bases: TGCAGCGTCGTTATACAGGGTTCTGGAAACACCATATATTTT.